This T cell receptor (beta chain) is from a study of T cells in Graves' hyperthyroidism and ophthalmopathy. The wider study: Prior to any treatment, at the point of initial diagnosis, peripheral blood was collected. Findings and caveats of the study: Also found in blood were most expanded thyroid clonotypes above 0.001. Using 13 V-J features, a model discriminated ophthalmopathy from stable hyperthyroidism. Ophthalmopathy, which appeared later, was predicted by the model a median about 6 months before onset.

About this clonotype itself: Its target is unknown.

Losses at the gene ends were 6 bases for V and 1 base for J; bases not matched to a gene: 5. This CDR3 has 15 residues. Germline CDR1 is MNHEY and CDR2 is SMNVEV (reference sequence). Authors of the study amplified TCR beta CDR3 regions from RNA transcripts. Researchers ran a first-round RT-PCR on the TCR CDR3 using the HTBI primer set. TCRdb reprocessed the multiplex PCR reads via MiXCR and lists one record per CDR3 protein. The profile covers around 300,000 distinct CDR3 sequences, with roughly 22% appearing a single time and roughly 60% taken by the ten largest. This receptor was obtained from a man between 25 and 39 years old with Graves' ophthalmopathy. The source material was blood. The J gene is TRBJ2-2, the V gene TRBV27; 7 positions match TRBD1. The CDR3 coding sequence is TGTGCCAGCAGACCGGGACAGATGAACACCGGGGAGCTGTTTTTT. This codes for CASRPGQMNTGELFF.